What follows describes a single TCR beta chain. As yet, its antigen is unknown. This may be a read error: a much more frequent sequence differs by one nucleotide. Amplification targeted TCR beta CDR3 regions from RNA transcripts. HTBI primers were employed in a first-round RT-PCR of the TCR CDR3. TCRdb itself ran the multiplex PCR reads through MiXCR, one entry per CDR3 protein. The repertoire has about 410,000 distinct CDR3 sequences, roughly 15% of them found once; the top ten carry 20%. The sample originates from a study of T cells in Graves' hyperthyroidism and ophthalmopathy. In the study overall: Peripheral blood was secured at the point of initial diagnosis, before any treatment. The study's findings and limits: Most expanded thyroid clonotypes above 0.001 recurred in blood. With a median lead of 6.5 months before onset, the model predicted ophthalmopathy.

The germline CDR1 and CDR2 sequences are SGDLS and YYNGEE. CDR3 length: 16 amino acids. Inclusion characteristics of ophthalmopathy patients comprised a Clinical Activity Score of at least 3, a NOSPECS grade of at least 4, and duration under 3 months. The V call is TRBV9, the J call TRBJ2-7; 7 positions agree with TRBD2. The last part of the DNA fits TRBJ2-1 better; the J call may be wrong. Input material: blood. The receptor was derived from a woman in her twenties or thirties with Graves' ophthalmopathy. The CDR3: CASSVHLGLERNEQFF. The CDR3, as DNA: TGTGCCAGCAGCGTACACCTAGGACTAGAGCGAAACGAGCAGTTCTTC.